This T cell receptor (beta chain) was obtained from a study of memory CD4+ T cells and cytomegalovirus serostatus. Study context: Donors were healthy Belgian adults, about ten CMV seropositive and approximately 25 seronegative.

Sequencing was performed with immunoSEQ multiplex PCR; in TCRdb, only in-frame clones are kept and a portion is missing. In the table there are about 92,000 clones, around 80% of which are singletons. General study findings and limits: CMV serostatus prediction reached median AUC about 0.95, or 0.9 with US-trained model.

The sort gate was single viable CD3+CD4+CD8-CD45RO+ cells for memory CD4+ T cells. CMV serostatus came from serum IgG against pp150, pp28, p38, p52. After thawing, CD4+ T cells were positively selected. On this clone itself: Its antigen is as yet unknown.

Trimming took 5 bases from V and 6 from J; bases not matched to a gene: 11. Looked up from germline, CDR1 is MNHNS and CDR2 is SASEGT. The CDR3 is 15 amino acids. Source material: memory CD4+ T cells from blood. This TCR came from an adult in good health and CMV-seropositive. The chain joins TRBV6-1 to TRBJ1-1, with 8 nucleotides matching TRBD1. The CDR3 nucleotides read TGTGCCAGCAGTCTAATGATCGGACAGGGAGCTGAAGCTTTCTTT. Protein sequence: CASSLMIGQGAEAFF.